The clone carrying this TCR beta chain was seen at least ten times. TCRdb itself ran the 5' RACE reads through MiXCR, one entry per CDR3 protein. The sample has roughly 13,000 distinct CDR3 sequences; about 9.5% are singletons. Time point indicated: sample taken at primary tumor resection. The sequenced material consisted of unsorted whole RNA from tumor, nontumor lung or frozen PBMC. The sample comes from a study of spatial heterogeneity in lung cancer. Trimming shortened V by 3 bases and J by 1 base, and 8 bases separated the two germline ends. This CDR3 has 13 amino acids. Germline V gene lookup returns CDR1 SQVTM and CDR2 ANQGSEA.

The sample was PBMCs, taken at surgery. The TCR originated in a male donor with early-stage non-small cell lung cancer. This chain joins TRBV29-1 and TRBJ2-3, with D uncertain. The CDR3 DNA follows: TGCAGCGTTGAGGTGCAGGGCACAGATACGCAGTATTTT. Translating it yields CSVEVQGTDTQYF.